In this sample, the clone carrying this T cell receptor beta chain turned up many times. What it recognizes is unknown. V dropped 3 bases and J dropped 6 bases, with 14 bases sitting between them. The germline V gene has CDR1 DFQATT and CDR2 SNEGSKA (reference sequence). The CDR3 has 13 amino acids. The starting material, 2 million PBMCs stored at -80 C, gave rise to the unsorted libraries. The cDNA was synthesized by means of template-switch 5'RACE, which was carried out with 10-nucleotide random UMIs. MiXCR, applied by TCRdb to the 5' RACE reads, yields one record per CDR3 protein. The sample has approximately 86,000 distinct CDR3 sequences, around 2.6% seen once; the top ten hold 0.9% to 1.4%. These data belong to a study of neurological immune-mediated disorders. The study's findings and limits: Healthy controls had more TCR clonal expansion than multiple sclerosis, which showed the least, whereas HTLV-1-associated myelopathy showed the most.

J is TRBJ2-5 and V is TRBV20-1, with D possibly being TRBD2 (5 bases). This sequence originates from a woman aged 30 to 39 with multiple sclerosis. The sequenced sample was PBMCs. CDR3 nucleotides: TGCAGTGCTAGTGTCAGTCGAGGGCAGACCCAGTACTTC. It translates to CSASVSRGQTQYF.